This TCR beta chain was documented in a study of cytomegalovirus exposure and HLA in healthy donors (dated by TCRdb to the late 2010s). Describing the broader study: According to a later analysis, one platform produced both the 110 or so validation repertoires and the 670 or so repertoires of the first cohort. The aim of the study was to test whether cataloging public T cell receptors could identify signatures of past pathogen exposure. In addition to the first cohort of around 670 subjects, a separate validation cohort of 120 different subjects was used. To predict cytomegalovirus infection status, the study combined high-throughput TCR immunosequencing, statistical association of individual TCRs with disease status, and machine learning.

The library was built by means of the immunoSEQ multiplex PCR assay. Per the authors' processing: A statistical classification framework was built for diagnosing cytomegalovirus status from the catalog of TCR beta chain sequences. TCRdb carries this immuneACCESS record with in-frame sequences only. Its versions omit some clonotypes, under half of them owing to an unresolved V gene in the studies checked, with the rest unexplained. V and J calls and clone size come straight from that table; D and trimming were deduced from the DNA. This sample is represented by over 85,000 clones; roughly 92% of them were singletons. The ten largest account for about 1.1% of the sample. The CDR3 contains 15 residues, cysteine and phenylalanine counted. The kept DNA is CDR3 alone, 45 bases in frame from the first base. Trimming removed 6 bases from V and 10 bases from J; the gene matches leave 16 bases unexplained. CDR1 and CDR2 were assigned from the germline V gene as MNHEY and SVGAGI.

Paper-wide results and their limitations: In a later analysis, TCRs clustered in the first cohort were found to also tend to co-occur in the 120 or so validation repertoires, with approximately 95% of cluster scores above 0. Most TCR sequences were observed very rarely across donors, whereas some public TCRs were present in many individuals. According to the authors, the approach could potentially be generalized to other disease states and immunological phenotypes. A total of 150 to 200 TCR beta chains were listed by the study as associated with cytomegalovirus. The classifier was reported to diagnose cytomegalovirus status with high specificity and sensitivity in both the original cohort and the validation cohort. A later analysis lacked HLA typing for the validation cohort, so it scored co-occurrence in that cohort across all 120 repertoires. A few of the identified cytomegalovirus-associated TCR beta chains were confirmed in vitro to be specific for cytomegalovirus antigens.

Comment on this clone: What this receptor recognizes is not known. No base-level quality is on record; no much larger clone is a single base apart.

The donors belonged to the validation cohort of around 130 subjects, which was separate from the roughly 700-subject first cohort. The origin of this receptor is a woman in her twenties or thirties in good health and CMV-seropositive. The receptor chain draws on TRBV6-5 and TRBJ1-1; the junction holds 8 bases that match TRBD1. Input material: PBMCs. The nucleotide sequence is TGTGCCAGCAGCCGCCGGATGGCAGGGGGCATCGGAGCTTTCTTT. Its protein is CASSRRMAGGIGAFF.